This T cell receptor (beta chain) was identified in a study of metastatic and nonmetastatic thyroid tumors. Thyroid surgery took place with no prior treatment in any patient. The CDR3 contains 15 residues. Germline CDR1 and CDR2: LNHDA and SQIVND (reference sequence). The junction had 4 bases not matched to a gene; V was cut back by 5 bases and J by 0 bases. This clone was found a few times. MiXCR reprocessed the PCR reads for TCRdb. This table has about 32,000 clones, about 20% appearing once. The clonotype comes from a female donor with papillary thyroid cancer or a benign thyroid nodule (not recorded which). Some clones in this sample may be carry-over from other donors' samples. Sequencing was performed on blood. The rearrangement links TRBV19 to TRBJ2-5, with 9 bases aligning to TRBD2. In DNA form, the CDR3 reads TGTGCCAGTAGTCACAGCGGGAGGTACCAAGAGACCCAGTACTTC. Translating it yields CASSHSGRYQETQYF.